The clone carrying this T cell receptor (beta chain) has at least ten counts. Its antigen remains unknown. The germline CDR1 and CDR2 sequences are MNHEY and SVGAGI. The CDR3 sequence is 15 residues long. With V trimmed by 6 bases and J by 5 bases, 11 bases remained unmatched. From 300 to 450 ng of RNA, a library with molecular barcoded alpha/delta and beta/gamma adaptors was made. MiXCR was run by TCRdb on the reads, yielding one entry per CDR3 protein. The sample shows about 93,000 distinct CDR3 sequences, 20% to 25% of them seen only once. The entry originates in a study of read filtering for tumor transcriptome and immune sequencing. General study points: Compared with RNA-seq, IR-seq gave much higher clonotype depth and reliability.

The sequenced material came from a population of CD138-negative cells sorted from bone marrow. The receptor's source is a donor at least 40 years old with multiple myeloma. The rearrangement joins TRBV6-5 to TRBJ2-5; 8 bases are a match to TRBD1. The chain's CDR3 is CASSQNPTGGETQYF. In DNA form, the CDR3 reads TGTGCCAGCAGCCAAAATCCCACAGGGGGGGAGACCCAGTACTTC.